This T cell receptor beta chain was retrieved from a study of vaccination and CD4 T cells after COVID-19. On this clonotype: What it binds is unknown.

Sequence data for DNA of cultured CD4+ T cells were generated by the Oncomine TCR Beta short-read assay. TCRdb called the PCR reads again in MiXCR, with one record for every CDR3 protein. The sample lists approximately 12,000 distinct CDR3 sequences; 48% were seen once. Treatment noted: roughly ten-day PBMC culture with coronavirus spike peptide pools or control peptides (ViraFEST assay). This sequence originates from a human donor who had recovered from COVID-19. Sequenced material: CD4+ T cells from blood, cultured in vitro.

The DNA of the CDR3 is TGCAGTGCTTTAATCACAGGAAACCCCTACGAGCAGTACTTC. It translates to CSALITGNPYEQYF. The chain links TRBV20-1 to TRBJ2-7, with D maybe TRBD1 (5 bases). Trimming removed 5 bases at V and 2 bases at J, with 16 bases between. CDR1 DFQATT and CDR2 SNEGSKA come from the germline V gene (reference sequence). The CDR3 loop spans 14 amino acids.